The 28 T cell receptor beta chains in this list originate from one sample, sequenced in a study of cytomegalovirus exposure and HLA in healthy donors. Amplification used 60 Vbeta primers and 13 Jbeta primers. TCRdb keeps only in-frame clones here, not all; method: immunoSEQ multiplex PCR. The data hold 150,000 to 200,000 clones, with 60% to 80% observed a single time. What was sequenced was PBMCs. These receptors all come from a woman in her thirties or forties in good health and CMV-seropositive.

This chain links TRBV18 with TRBJ1-1, with 9 bases lining up with TRBD1. This CDR3 contains 15 residues. Germline V gives CDR1 KGHSH, CDR2 LQKENI. With V trimmed by 0 bases and J by 2 bases, 1 base remained unmatched. CDR3 residues: CASSPPTGGNTEAFF. CDR3 nucleotide sequence: TGTGCCAGCTCACCACCGACAGGGGGAAACACTGAAGCTTTCTTT.

This chain connects TRBV9 to TRBJ2-7; 11 positions agree with TRBD1. The V gene end was trimmed by 0 bases and the J gene end by 2 bases; junction bases not matched to a gene: 4. Germline V gene data show CDR1 as SGDLS and CDR2 as YYNGEE. There are 16 residues in the CDR3. The chain's CDR3 is CASSVGAGQGAYEQYF. The CDR3, as DNA: TGTGCCAGCAGCGTAGGGGCGGGACAGGGGGCCTACGAGCAGTACTTC.

The genes are TRBV28 and TRBJ2-1; D gene uncertain. V was trimmed by 2 bases and J by 4 bases, leaving 12 bases between them. In germline, CDR1 is MDHEN, CDR2 SYDVKM. The CDR3 has 15 amino acids. CDR3 region: CASSLIETGYNEQFF. CDR3 bases: TGTGCCAGCAGTTTAATTGAAACCGGTTACAATGAGCAGTTCTTC.

CDR3 DNA: TGTGCCAGTAGTATAGGGCAGGTTAACACCGGGGAGCTGTTTTTT. This codes for CASSIGQVNTGELFF. The genes are TRBV19 and TRBJ2-2; D call uncertain. This CDR3 has 15 amino acids. Germline loops: CDR1 LNHDA, CDR2 SQIVND (reference sequence). V lost 1 base to trimming and J lost 2 bases, with 8 bases between them. Filled out from reference TRBV19 and TRBJ2-2, the complete variable domain reads DGGITQSPKYLFRKEGQNVTLSCEQNLNHDAMYWYRQDPGQGLRLIYYSQIVNDFQKGDIAEGYSVSREKKESFPLTVTSAQKNPTAFYLCASSIGQVNTGELFFGEGSRLTVL.

The rearrangement links TRBV9 to TRBJ2-5; D call uncertain. V was pared by 0 bases and J by 2 bases, with 8 bases between. The CDR3 length is 14 residues. CDR1 is SGDLS, CDR2 YYNGEE, per germline. The CDR3 protein is CASSVDRVQETQYF. The DNA for the CDR3 is TGTGCCAGCAGCGTAGACCGGGTTCAAGAGACCCAGTACTTC.

This clone came up a few times. The chain is built from TRBV2 and TRBJ2-3, with a possible D match to TRBD1 (6 bases). Germline-derived CDR1 and CDR2 are SNHLY and FYNNEI. The V gene lost 7 bases and the J gene lost 7 bases, with 12 bases spanning the gap. CDR3 length: 12 residues. The CDR3 nucleotides are TGTGCCAGCATCGACAGGTCCTATACGCAGTATTTT. It is translated as CASIDRSYTQYF.

The chain employs TRBV5-1 and TRBJ1-1; D uncertain. The CDR3 has 15 residues. V gave up 0 bases and J gave up 1 base, with 10 bases separating them. The germline CDR1 and CDR2 sequences are SGHRS and YFSETQ. The chain's CDR3 is CASSLGAGKNTEAFF. For the CDR3, the DNA is TGCGCCAGCAGCTTGGGGGCAGGCAAGAACACTGAAGCTTTCTTT. The full variable domain, with the rest looked up from reference TRBV5-1 and TRBJ1-1, is KAGVTQTPRYLIKTRGQQVTLSCSPISGHRSVSWYQQTPGQGLQFLFEYFSETQRNKGNFPGRFSGRQFSNSRSEMNVSTLELGDSALYLCASSLGAGKNTEAFFGQGTRLTVV.

V usage is TRBV2 and J usage is TRBJ2-6; D call uncertain. Per germline, CDR1 SNHLY and CDR2 FYNNEI. This CDR3 has 15 amino acids. Trimming stripped 4 bases from V and 1 base from J, with 8 bases between. DNA of the CDR3: TGTGCCAGCAGTGTCAGGCTGTCTGGGGCCAACGTCCTGACTTTC. Translation gives CASSVRLSGANVLTF.

This clone was detected only a few times. The genes are TRBV11-2 and TRBJ2-7; maybe TRBD2 (5 bases). The length of the CDR3 is 13 residues. Trimming left V 5 bases short and J 5 bases short, with 13 bases between. Per germline, CDR1 SGHAT and CDR2 FQNNGV. The chain's CDR3 is CASSAGMVHEQYF. In DNA form, the CDR3 reads TGTGCCAGCAGCGCCGGGATGGTCCACGAGCAGTACTTC.

The chain recombines TRBV5-4 with TRBJ2-2; 12 bases are a match to TRBD2. Trimming took 5 bases from V and 7 from J; bases not matched to a gene: 9. The CDR3 consists of 16 residues. In germline, CDR1 is SGHNT, CDR2 YYREEE (reference sequence). For the CDR3, the DNA is TGTGCCAGCAGGCCGACTAGCGGGAGTGGAGGCGGGGAGCTGTTTTTT. It encodes CASRPTSGSGGGELFF.

V and J are TRBV7-9 and TRBJ2-5; the D gene is possibly TRBD2 (7 bases). Germline lookup yields CDR1 SEHNR and CDR2 FQNEAQ (reference sequence). The CDR3 is 15 residues long. V dropped 0 bases and J dropped 5 bases, with 13 bases sitting between them. The CDR3 spells CASSLAWGGQETQYF. The CDR3 DNA sequence: TGTGCCAGCAGCTTAGCATGGGGGGGGCAGGAGACCCAGTACTTC.

This clone was detected only a few times. The chain couples TRBV6-4 to TRBJ1-6; the match to TRBD1 covers 9 bases. The CDR3 contains 14 residues. Germline V gene sequence: CDR1 MRHNA, CDR2 SNTAGT. Trimming cost V 6 bases and J 5 bases; bases outside gene matches: 2. CDR3 amino acids: CASSRDRDNSPLHF. The CDR3 DNA follows: TGTGCCAGCAGCCGGGACAGGGATAATTCACCCCTCCACTTT.

The J gene is TRBJ1-3, the V gene TRBV28, with 7 bases matching TRBD1. The CDR3 consists of 14 residues. V was pared by 10 bases and J by 0 bases, with 6 bases of the junction left unmatched. Germline V gene sequence: CDR1 MDHEN, CDR2 SYDVKM. CDR3 coding DNA: TGTGCCACCCTCCGGGACAGCTCTGGAAACACCATATATTTT. This codes for CATLRDSSGNTIYF.

The rearrangement links TRBV27 to TRBJ2-7, with D perhaps TRBD2 (7 bases). The V end was cut by 3 bases, the J end by 0 bases, with 12 bases between. The germline V gene encodes CDR1 MNHEY and CDR2 SMNVEV (reference sequence). CDR3 length: 15 amino acids. The CDR3 DNA reads TGTGCCAGCAGTTTGGGGGGGGCTGACTCCTACGAGCAGTACTTC. Its protein is CASSLGGADSYEQYF.

The genes are TRBV7-8 and TRBJ1-5; perhaps TRBD1 as D (5 bases). The CDR3 contains 16 residues. CDR1 and CDR2 from the germline V gene are SGHVS and FQNEAQ. The V end lost 1 base, the J end lost 5 bases, and 15 bases lay between the germline ends. The CDR3 loop reads CASSLEGGAEYQPQHF. The DNA of the CDR3 is TGTGCCAGCAGCTTAGAAGGCGGGGCCGAGTATCAGCCCCAGCATTTT.

The rearrangement uses TRBV28 and TRBJ1-1, with 7 bases identical to TRBD1. The J segment lost 2 bases and the V segment lost 8 bases, leaving 8 bases of the junction unmatched. This CDR3 spans 14 amino acids. Germline CDR1 MDHEN, CDR2 SYDVKM. The CDR3 here is CASLLGTVNTEAFF. The CDR3 bases are TGTGCCAGCCTACTCGGGACAGTAAACACTGAAGCTTTCTTT.

The genes are TRBV5-4 and TRBJ2-7; 9 nucleotides line up with TRBD1. Trimming cost V 4 bases and J 4 bases; bases outside gene matches: 9. The V gene's germline CDR1 is SGHNT and CDR2 YYREEE (reference sequence). The CDR3 covers 15 residues. Here the CDR3 reads CASSLPNRGRYEQYF. The CDR3 nucleotides are TGTGCCAGCAGCCTGCCTAACAGGGGGCGGTACGAGCAGTACTTC.

The rearrangement links TRBV2 to TRBJ1-1, with D possibly matching TRBD1 (5 bases). Trimming removed 6 bases from V and 4 bases from J, with 12 bases in between. The germline CDR1 and CDR2 sequences are SNHLY and FYNNEI. This CDR3 has 13 residues. CDR3 residues: CASSIGGSTEAFF. CDR3 nucleotides: TGTGCCAGCAGCATTGGGGGGAGCACTGAAGCTTTCTTT.

This clone has only a few counts. The chain is built from TRBV15 and TRBJ1-2, with D perhaps TRBD1 (5 bases). CDR1 LNHNV and CDR2 YYDKDF come from the germline V gene (reference sequence). Trimming removed 2 bases from V and 7 bases from J, with 20 bases in between. The CDR3 has 16 residues. CDR3 sequence: CATSRPPSQGGIGYTF. The CDR3 region has the DNA TGTGCCACCAGCAGACCGCCCTCCCAGGGTGGGATTGGCTACACCTTC.

The chain joins TRBV14 to TRBJ2-1; no clear D. The V end was cut by 4 bases, the J end by 9 bases, with 13 bases between. The CDR3 spans 13 residues. CDR1 and CDR2 (germline): SGHDN, FVKESK. CDR3 DNA sequence: TGTGCCAGCAGCCCGGATTTACAGACTGAGCAGTTCTTC. Translating gives CASSPDLQTEQFF.

This chain links TRBV10-1 with TRBJ2-1; 11 nucleotides match TRBD2. Germline CDR1 is WNHNN and CDR2 is SYGVQD (reference sequence). CDR3 size: 15 residues. J was trimmed by 0 bases and V by 9 bases; bases with no gene match: 4. The CDR3 reads CASSTSGSSYNEQFF. CDR3 DNA sequence: TGCGCCAGTTCAACTAGCGGGAGCTCCTACAATGAGCAGTTCTTC.

The CDR3 DNA sequence: TGTGCCATCAGTGGCCGATTAGGAGAAGAGACCCAGTACTTC. As protein: CAISGRLGEETQYF. This chain uses TRBV10-3 with TRBJ2-5, with D uncertain. The CDR3 runs to 14 residues. Germline loops: CDR1 ENHRY, CDR2 SYGVKD. V was trimmed by 4 bases and J by 3 bases, leaving 12 bases between them.

This clone was recorded a few times. The chain recombines TRBV11-2 with TRBJ2-5, with 11 bases lining up with TRBD2. V gave up 5 bases and J gave up 2 bases; unmatched junction bases: 10. The CDR3 is made up of 17 amino acids. Germline loops: CDR1 SGHAT, CDR2 FQNNGV. The CDR3 spells CASSGRTSGGPQETQYF. The CDR3 DNA reads as TGTGCCAGCAGCGGGCGTACTAGCGGGGGTCCTCAAGAGACCCAGTACTTC.

This sequence joins TRBV5-4 and TRBJ2-1; 9 nucleotides agree with TRBD2. V lost 0 bases to trimming and J lost 5 bases; unmatched junction nucleotides: 9. CDR1 and CDR2 (germline): SGHNT, YYREEE (reference sequence). This CDR3 contains 17 residues. The CDR3 DNA is TGTGCCAGCAGCTTGGTGGGCGGGAGGGCTGCTAACAATGAGCAGTTCTTC. The encoded protein is CASSLVGGRAANNEQFF.

The rearrangement joins TRBV6-5 to TRBJ1-2; tentatively, D is TRBD1 (6 bases). The CDR3 is 15 residues long. V was pared by 4 bases and J by 4 bases, with 16 bases between. Germline V CDR1 and CDR2: MNHEY, SVGAGI. This chain's CDR3 is CASSSNNRGAYGYTF. CDR3 sequence (DNA): TGTGCCAGCAGTTCCAACAATCGGGGGGCCTATGGCTACACCTTC.

This clone was recorded a few times. This chain uses TRBV28 with TRBJ2-6, with D possibly TRBD1 on 5 matching bases. This CDR3 comprises 17 residues. V was shortened by 4 bases and J by 0 bases, with 13 bases between the two germline ends. Germline lookup yields CDR1 MDHEN and CDR2 SYDVKM. The CDR3 bases are TGTGCCAGCAGTTCTCCAACAGGCCCCTCTGGGGCCAACGTCCTGACTTTC. Translated, it gives CASSSPTGPSGANVLTF.

The chain has TRBV4-3 and TRBJ2-3; TRBD2 agrees at 8 bases. Germline CDR1 is LGHNA and CDR2 is YSLEER. V lost 1 base, J lost 3 bases, and 12 bases stayed unmatched. The CDR3 loop spans 18 amino acids. The CDR3, as DNA: TGCGCCAGCAGCCAAGTTGCTCCCCGGGAGGGCCGGACAGATACGCAGTATTTT. This sequence encodes CASSQVAPREGRTDTQYF.

The chain joins TRBV6-1 to TRBJ2-7; 7 positions match TRBD1. CDR1 and CDR2 (germline): MNHNS, SASEGT. V was pared by 6 bases and J by 6 bases, with 5 bases of the junction left unmatched. The CDR3 extends over 12 amino acids. The chain's CDR3 is CASSLDRVEQYF. For the CDR3, the DNA is TGTGCCAGCAGCCTTGACAGGGTCGAGCAGTACTTC.